This T cell receptor (beta chain) was sequenced during a study of T-cell reconstitution after alpha-beta-depleted transplantation in children. Study results and caveats: Roughly two months post-transplant, alpha-beta T cells reportedly originated from several hundred graft clones that had expanded. It was newly produced T cells that mostly accounted for T-cell counts and diversity one year after transplant. For some patients, TCRbeta diversity was high at day 60 because of recipient T cells and thymic progenitors that survived.

As concerns this clonotype: What it recognizes is unknown.

Unique molecular identifiers tagged the TCRbeta library. TCRdb reprocessed the PCR reads with MiXCR, giving one entry per CDR3 protein. The table includes 65,000 to 85,000 distinct CDR3 sequences, roughly a tenth detected once. The CDR3 is 16 amino acids. In germline, CDR1 is LGHNA, CDR2 YNFKEQ. The source of this sequence is a boy aged 5-17 years with acute myeloid leukemia, due to receive a stem cell transplant. The chain is built from TRBV4-2 and TRBJ2-7; D is possibly TRBD1 or TRBD2 (5 bases each). Specimen: PBMCs, collected before TCRalphabeta/CD19-depleted stem cell transplant. Written as DNA, the CDR3 is TGTGCCATCAGCCCCGGGCTCCTCTGGGGGAACTACGAGCAGTACGTC. This codes for CAISPGLLWGNYEQYV.